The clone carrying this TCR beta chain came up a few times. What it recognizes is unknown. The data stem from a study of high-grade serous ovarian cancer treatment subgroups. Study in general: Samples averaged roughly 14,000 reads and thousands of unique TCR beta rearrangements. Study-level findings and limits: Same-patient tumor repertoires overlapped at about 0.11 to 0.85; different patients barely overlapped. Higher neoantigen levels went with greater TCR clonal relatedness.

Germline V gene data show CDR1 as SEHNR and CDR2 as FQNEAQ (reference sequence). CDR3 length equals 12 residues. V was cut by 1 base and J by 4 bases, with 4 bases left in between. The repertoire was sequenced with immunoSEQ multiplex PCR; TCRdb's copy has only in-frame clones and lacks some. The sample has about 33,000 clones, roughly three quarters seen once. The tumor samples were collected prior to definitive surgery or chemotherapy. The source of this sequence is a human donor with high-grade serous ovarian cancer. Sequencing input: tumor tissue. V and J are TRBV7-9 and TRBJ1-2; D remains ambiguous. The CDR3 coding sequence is TGTGCCAGCAGCTTAGTGGGCTATGGCTACACCTTC. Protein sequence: CASSLVGYGYTF.